This T cell receptor beta chain was recovered during a study of cytomegalovirus exposure and HLA in healthy donors. Study findings and constraints: TCR association rates varied by HLA locus in a later analysis, with DRB1 highest and HLA-C lowest. When analyzed later, a missense DCLRE1C variant was found to be linked to TCR beta V- and J-gene trimming.

Germline V lookup: CDR1 SGHTA, CDR2 FQGNSA. The J segment lost 7 bases and the V segment lost 5 bases, leaving 8 bases of the junction unmatched. The CDR3 covers 13 residues. The donors, nominally healthy at sampling, likely had unrecorded immune exposures. The PCR employed 60 Vbeta primers together with 13 Jbeta primers. Assay used: immunoSEQ multiplex PCR; TCRdb lists only in-frame clones, some missing. This table has under 200,000 clones, about 77% appearing once. Comments on this clone: Its antigen is unidentified.

The origin of this receptor is a woman in her forties or fifties in good health and CMV-seronegative. J is TRBJ2-7 and V is TRBV7-2; 7 bases agree with TRBD2. Sequencing was performed on PBMCs. CDR3: CASSRRLAGEQYF. CDR3 bases: TGTGCCAGCAGCCGACGACTAGCCGGGGAGCAGTACTTC.